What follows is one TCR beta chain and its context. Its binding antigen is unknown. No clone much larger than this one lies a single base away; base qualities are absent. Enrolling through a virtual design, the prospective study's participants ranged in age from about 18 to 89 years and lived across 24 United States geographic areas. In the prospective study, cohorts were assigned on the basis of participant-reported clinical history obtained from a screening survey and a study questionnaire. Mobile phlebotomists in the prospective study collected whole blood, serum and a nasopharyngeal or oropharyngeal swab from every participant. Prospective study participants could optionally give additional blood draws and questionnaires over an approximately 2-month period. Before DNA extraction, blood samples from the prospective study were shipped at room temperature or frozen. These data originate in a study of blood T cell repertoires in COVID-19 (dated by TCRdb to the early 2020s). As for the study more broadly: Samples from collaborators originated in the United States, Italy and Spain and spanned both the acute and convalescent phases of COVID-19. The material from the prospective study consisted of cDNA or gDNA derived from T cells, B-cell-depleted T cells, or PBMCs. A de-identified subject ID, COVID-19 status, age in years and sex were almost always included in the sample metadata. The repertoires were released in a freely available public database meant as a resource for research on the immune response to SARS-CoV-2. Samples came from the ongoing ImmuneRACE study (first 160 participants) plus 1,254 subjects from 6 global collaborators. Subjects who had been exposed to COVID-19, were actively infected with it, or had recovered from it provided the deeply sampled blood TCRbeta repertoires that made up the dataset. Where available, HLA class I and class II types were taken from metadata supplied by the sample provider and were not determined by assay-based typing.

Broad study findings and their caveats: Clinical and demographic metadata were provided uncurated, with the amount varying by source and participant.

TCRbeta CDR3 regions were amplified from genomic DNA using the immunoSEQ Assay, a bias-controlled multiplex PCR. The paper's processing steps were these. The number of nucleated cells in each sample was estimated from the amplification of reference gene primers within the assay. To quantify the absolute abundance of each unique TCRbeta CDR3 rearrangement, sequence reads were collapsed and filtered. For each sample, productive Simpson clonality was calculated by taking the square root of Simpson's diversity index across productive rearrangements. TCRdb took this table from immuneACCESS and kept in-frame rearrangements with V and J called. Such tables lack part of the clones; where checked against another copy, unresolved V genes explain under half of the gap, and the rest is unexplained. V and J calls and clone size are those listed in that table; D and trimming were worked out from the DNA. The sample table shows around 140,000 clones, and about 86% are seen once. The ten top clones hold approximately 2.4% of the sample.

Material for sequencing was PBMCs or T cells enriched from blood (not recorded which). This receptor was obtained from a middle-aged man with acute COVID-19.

Here the CDR3 is given as CASAGGSGELFF. The nucleotide sequence reads TGTGCCTCAGCAGGGGGGTCCGGGGAGCTGTTTTTT. The V gene is TRBV11-2 and the J gene is TRBJ2-2, with TRBD1 perhaps the D gene, on 7 matching bases. Sequences SGHAT (CDR1) and FQNNGV (CDR2) are obtained from the germline V gene. There are 12 amino acids in the CDR3, from cysteine to phenylalanine inclusive. Only CDR3 DNA remains: 36 bases, in frame from the first base. The V and J ends are trimmed by 11 bases and 6 bases, leaving 13 bases between them.